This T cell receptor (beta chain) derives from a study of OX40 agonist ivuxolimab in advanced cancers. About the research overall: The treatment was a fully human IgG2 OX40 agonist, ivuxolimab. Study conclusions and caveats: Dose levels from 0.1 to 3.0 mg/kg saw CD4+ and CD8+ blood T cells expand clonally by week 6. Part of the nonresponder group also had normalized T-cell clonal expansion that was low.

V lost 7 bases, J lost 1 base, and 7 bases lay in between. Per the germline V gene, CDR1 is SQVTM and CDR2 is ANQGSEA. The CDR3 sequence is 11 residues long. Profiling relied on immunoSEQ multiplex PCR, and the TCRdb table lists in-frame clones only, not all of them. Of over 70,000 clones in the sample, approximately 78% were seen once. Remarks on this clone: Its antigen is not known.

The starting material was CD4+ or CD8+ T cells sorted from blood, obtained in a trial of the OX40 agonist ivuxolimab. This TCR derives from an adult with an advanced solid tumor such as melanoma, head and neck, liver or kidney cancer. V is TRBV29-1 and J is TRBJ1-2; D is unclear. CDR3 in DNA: TGCAGCGCCTACAGTAACTATGGCTACACCTTC. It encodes CSAYSNYGYTF.